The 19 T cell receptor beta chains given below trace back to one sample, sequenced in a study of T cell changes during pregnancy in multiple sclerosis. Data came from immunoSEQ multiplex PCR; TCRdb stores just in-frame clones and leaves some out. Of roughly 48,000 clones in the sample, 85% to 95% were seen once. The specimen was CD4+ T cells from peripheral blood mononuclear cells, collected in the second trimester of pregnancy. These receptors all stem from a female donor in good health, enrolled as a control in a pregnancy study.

CDR3 loop: CASSLKSSGQYNEQFF. CDR3 coding DNA: TGTGCCAGCAGCTTGAAGTCTAGCGGACAATACAATGAGCAGTTCTTC. The chain couples TRBV5-4 to TRBJ2-1, with 7 bases fitting TRBD2. Germline V gives CDR1 SGHNT, CDR2 YYREEE (reference sequence). Trimming removed 1 base from V and 4 bases from J; junction bases left unmatched: 8. The CDR3 totals 16 residues.

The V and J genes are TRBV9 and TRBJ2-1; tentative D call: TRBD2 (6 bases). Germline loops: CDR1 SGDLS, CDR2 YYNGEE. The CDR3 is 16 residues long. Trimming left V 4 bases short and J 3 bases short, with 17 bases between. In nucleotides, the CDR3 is TGTGCCAGCAGCCCACGTGGTGTAGCGGACTACAATGAGCAGTTCTTC. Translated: CASSPRGVADYNEQFF.

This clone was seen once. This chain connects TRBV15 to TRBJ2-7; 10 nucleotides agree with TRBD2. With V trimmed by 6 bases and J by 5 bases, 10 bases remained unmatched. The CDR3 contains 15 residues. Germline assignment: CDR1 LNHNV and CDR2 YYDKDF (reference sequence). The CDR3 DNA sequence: TGTGCCACCAGTCAACGGCTAGCGGGAGTGCACGAGCAGTACTTC. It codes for CATSQRLAGVHEQYF.

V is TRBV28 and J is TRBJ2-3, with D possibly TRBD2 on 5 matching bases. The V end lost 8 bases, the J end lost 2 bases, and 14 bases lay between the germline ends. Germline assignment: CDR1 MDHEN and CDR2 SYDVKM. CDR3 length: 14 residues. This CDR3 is CASRVGSHTDTQYF. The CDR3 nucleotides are TGTGCCAGCCGGGTGGGGAGTCACACAGATACGCAGTATTTT.

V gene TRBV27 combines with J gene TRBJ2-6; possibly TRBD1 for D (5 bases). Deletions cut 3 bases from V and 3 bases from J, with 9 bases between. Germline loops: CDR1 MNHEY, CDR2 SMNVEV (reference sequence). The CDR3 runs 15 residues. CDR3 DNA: TGTGCCAGCAGTTTGGGGCTGGGTGGGGCCAACGTCCTGACTTTC. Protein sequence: CASSLGLGGANVLTF.

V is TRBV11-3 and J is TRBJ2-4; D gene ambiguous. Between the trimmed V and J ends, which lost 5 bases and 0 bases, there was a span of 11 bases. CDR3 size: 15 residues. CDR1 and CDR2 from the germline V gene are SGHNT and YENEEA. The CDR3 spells CASSQPHLAKNIQYF. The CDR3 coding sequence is TGTGCCAGCAGCCAACCACACCTAGCCAAAAACATTCAGTACTTC.

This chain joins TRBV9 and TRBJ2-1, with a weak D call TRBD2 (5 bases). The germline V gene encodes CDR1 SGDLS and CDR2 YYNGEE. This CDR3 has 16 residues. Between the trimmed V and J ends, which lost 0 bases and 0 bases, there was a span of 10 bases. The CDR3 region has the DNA TGTGCCAGCAGCGTAGCATTAGCGAGCTCCTACAATGAGCAGTTCTTC. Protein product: CASSVALASSYNEQFF.

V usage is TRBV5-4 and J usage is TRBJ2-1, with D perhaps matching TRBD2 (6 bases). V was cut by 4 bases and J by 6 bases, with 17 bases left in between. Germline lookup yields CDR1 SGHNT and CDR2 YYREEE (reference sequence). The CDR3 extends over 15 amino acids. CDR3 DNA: TGTGCCAGCAGCCCCCGGGACTTAGCCTTCAATGAGCAGTTCTTC. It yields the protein CASSPRDLAFNEQFF.

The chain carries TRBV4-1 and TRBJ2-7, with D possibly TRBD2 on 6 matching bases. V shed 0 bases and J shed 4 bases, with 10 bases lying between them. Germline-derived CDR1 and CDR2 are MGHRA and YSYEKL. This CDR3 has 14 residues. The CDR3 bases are TGCGCCAGCAGCCAAGATGGGGGGAGGTACGAGCAGTACTTC. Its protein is CASSQDGGRYEQYF.

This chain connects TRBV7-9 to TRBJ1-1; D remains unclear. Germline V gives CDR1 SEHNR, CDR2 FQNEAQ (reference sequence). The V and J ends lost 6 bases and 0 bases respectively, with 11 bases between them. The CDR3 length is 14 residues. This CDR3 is CASRPGRMNTEAFF. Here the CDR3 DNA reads TGTGCCAGCAGACCCGGGAGGATGAACACTGAAGCTTTCTTT. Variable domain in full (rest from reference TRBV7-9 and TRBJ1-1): DTGVSQNPRHKITKRGQNVTFRCDPISEHNRLYWYRQTLGQGPEFLTYFQNEAQLEKSRLLSDRFSAERPKGSFSTLEIQRTEQGDSAMYLCASRPGRMNTEAFFGQGTRLTVV.

The CDR3 loop is CASSVDSGGLDTQYF. CDR3 coding DNA: TGTGCCAGCAGCGTAGATAGTGGGGGCTTGGATACGCAGTATTTT. The chain combines TRBV9 with TRBJ2-3, with D possibly matching TRBD1 (6 bases). This CDR3 comprises 15 residues. The ends were cut back, 0 bases at V and 6 bases at J, with 14 bases in the middle. Germline CDR1 SGDLS, CDR2 YYNGEE.

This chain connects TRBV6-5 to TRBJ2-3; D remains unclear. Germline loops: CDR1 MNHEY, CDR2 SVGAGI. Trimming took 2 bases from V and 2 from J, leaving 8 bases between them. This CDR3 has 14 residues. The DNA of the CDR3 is TGTGCCAGCAGTTACGGGCTAAACACAGATACGCAGTATTTT. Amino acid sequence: CASSYGLNTDTQYF.

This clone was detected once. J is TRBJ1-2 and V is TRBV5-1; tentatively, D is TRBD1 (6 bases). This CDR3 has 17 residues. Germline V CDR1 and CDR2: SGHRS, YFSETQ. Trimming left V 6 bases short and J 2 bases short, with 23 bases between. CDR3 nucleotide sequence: TGCGCCAGCACCACCGTAGGCGCGGACAGAAGCAACTATGGCTACACCTTC. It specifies CASTTVGADRSNYGYTF. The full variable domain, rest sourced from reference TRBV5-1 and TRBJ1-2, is KAGVTQTPRYLIKTRGQQVTLSCSPISGHRSVSWYQQTPGQGLQFLFEYFSETQRNKGNFPGRFSGRQFSNSRSEMNVSTLELGDSALYLCASTTVGADRSNYGYTFGSGTRLTVV.

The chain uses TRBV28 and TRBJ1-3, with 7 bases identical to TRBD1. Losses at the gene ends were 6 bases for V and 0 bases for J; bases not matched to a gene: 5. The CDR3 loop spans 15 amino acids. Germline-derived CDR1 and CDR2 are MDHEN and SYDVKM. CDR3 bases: TGTGCCAGCAGCACAGACAGGGTCTCTGGAAACACCATATATTTT. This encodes CASSTDRVSGNTIYF.

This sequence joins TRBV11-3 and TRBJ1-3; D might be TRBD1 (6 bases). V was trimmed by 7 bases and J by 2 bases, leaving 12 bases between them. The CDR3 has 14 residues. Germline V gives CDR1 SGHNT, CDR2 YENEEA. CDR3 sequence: CASNLQGAGNTIYF. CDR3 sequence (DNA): TGTGCCAGCAATCTACAGGGCGCTGGAAACACCATATATTTT.

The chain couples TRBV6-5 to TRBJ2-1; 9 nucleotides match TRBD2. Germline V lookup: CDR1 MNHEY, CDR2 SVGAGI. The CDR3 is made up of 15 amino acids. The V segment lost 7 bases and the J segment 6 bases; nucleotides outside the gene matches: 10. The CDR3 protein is CASKPGLASPNEQFF. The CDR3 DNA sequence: TGTGCCAGCAAACCCGGACTAGCGTCCCCCAATGAGCAGTTCTTC.

CDR3 amino acids: CASSVSGRAVPYEQYF. CDR3 nucleotide sequence: TGTGCCAGCAGTGTTAGCGGGAGGGCCGTCCCCTACGAGCAGTACTTC. The rearrangement joins TRBV6-1 to TRBJ2-7; 11 positions agree with TRBD2. V gave up 4 bases and J gave up 2 bases; unmatched junction bases: 7. Germline-derived CDR1 and CDR2 are MNHNS and SASEGT. There are 16 residues in the CDR3.

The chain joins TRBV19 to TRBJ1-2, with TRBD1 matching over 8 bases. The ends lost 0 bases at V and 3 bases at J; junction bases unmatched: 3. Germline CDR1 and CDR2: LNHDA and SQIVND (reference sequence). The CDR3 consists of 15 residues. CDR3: CASSIDGQGHYGYTF. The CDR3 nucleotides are TGTGCCAGTAGTATAGATGGACAGGGTCACTATGGCTACACCTTC.

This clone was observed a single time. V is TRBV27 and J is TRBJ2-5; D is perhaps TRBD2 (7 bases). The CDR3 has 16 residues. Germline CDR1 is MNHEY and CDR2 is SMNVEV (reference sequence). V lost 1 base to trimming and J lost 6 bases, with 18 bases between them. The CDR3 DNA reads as TGTGCCAGCAGTTTATGGCAAGAGGGGGGAGGGAAGACCCAGTACTTC. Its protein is CASSLWQEGGGKTQYF.